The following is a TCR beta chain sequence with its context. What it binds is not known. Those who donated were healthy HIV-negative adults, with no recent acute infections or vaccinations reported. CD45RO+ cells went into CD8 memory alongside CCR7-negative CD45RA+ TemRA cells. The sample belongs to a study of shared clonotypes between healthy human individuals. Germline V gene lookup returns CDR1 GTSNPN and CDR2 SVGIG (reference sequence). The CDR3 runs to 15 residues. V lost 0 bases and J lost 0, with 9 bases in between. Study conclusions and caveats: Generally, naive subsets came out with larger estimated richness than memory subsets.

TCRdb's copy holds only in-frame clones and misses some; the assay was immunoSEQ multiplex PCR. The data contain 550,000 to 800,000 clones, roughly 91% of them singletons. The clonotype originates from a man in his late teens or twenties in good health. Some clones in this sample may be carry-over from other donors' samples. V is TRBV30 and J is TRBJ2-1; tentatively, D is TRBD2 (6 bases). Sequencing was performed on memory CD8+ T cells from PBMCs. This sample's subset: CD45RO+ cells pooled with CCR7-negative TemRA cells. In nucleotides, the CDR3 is TGTGCCTGGAGTGTAGGGACTCGCTCCTACAATGAGCAGTTCTTC. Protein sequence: CAWSVGTRSYNEQFF. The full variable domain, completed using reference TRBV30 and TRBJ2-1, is SQTIHQWPATLVQPVGSPLSLECTVEGTSNPNLYWYRQAAGRGLQLLFYSVGIGQISSEVPQNLSASRPQDRQFILSSKKLLLSDSGFYLCAWSVGTRSYNEQFFGPGTRLTVL.